The 18 T cell receptor beta chains below were found in one sample sequenced in a study of T-cell memory formation after mild COVID-19. TCRdb passed the 5' RACE reads through MiXCR, listing each CDR3 protein once. The sample lists 400,000 or so distinct CDR3 sequences, around 20% seen once, with around 8.4% in the top ten. Sequenced sample: PBMCs or a T cell subset sorted from them (not recorded which). Receptors originate from an adult woman who had mild COVID-19 (a few samples of this study predate the infection). Cell type and time point are not known.

The gene calls are TRBV18 and TRBJ1-4; 7 nucleotides match TRBD1. This CDR3 is 14 amino acids long. The junction had 5 bases not matched to a gene; V was cut back by 5 bases and J by 5 bases. The germline V gene encodes CDR1 KGHSH and CDR2 LQKENI. The CDR3 DNA reads as TGTGCCAGCTCATCGGGACAGCAAAATGAAAAACTGTTTTTT. Translation: CASSSGQQNEKLFF.

This chain uses TRBV6-5 with TRBJ1-5, with 11 bases aligning to TRBD1. Germline CDR1 and CDR2: MNHEY and SVGAGI. The CDR3 runs 15 residues. The V segment lost 6 bases and the J segment 4 bases; nucleotides outside the gene matches: 5. The CDR3 region has the DNA TGTGCCAGCAGCCGGGGGACAGGGGGGAATCAGCCCCAGCATTTT. The encoded protein is CASSRGTGGNQPQHF.

The chain carries TRBV20-1 and TRBJ1-3; D not resolved. V lost 2 bases to trimming and J lost 4 bases, with 9 bases between them. The CDR3 loop spans 13 amino acids. The germline gives CDR1 DFQATT, CDR2 SNEGSKA (reference sequence). The CDR3 coding sequence is TGCAGTGCTAGACACACGGACGGAAACACCATATATTTT. Protein: CSARHTDGNTIYF.

A few counts support this clonotype. The chain has TRBV5-1 and TRBJ1-3; D might be TRBD1 (6 bases). Germline V gives CDR1 SGHRS, CDR2 YFSETQ. V was cut by 0 bases and J by 3 bases, with 13 bases left in between. The CDR3 has 16 amino acids. The CDR3 loop reads CASSLVTGAFGNTIYF. DNA of the CDR3: TGCGCCAGCAGCTTGGTTACGGGGGCGTTTGGAAACACCATATATTTT.

The gene calls are TRBV7-3 and TRBJ2-1, with D perhaps assigned TRBD1 or TRBD2 (5 bases each). V lost 5 bases and J lost 9, with 14 bases in between. CDR3 size: 13 residues. Per the germline V gene, CDR1 is SGHTA and CDR2 is FQGTGA. CDR3 sequence: CASSGGPTTEQFF. CDR3 bases: TGTGCCAGCAGCGGGGGACCGACGACTGAGCAGTTCTTC.

V usage is TRBV7-9 and J usage is TRBJ2-1, with TRBD2 identical over 13 bases. Germline CDR1 and CDR2: SEHNR and FQNEAQ (reference sequence). The CDR3 is made up of 18 amino acids. V lost 1 base to trimming and J lost 2 bases; unmatched junction nucleotides: 5. CDR3 DNA: TGTGCCAGCAGCTTAGATGGTACTAGCGGGAGGGCCTACAATGAGCAGTTCTTC. This encodes CASSLDGTSGRAYNEQFF. The whole variable domain, remainder taken from reference TRBV7-9 and TRBJ2-1, is DTGVSQNPRHKITKRGQNVTFRCDPISEHNRLYWYRQTLGQGPEFLTYFQNEAQLEKSRLLSDRFSAERPKGSFSTLEIQRTEQGDSAMYLCASSLDGTSGRAYNEQFFGPGTRLTVL.

The genes are TRBV18 and TRBJ2-1, with no clear D. Germline lookup yields CDR1 KGHSH and CDR2 LQKENI. V lost 2 bases and J 9 bases, leaving 8 bases between the germline ends. The CDR3 runs to 12 residues. CDR3: CASSPGPGEQFF. The CDR3 nucleotides are TGTGCCAGCTCACCAGGGCCGGGTGAGCAGTTCTTC.

This clonotype was observed a few times. This chain links TRBV20-1 with TRBJ2-1; D gene unclear. Trimming left V 4 bases short and J 6 bases short, with 10 bases between. CDR3 length: 12 residues. Germline V gene lookup returns CDR1 DFQATT and CDR2 SNEGSKA (reference sequence). The CDR3: CSAIGNPNEQFF. The CDR3 DNA follows: TGCAGTGCTATCGGCAATCCCAATGAGCAGTTCTTC.

This rearrangement joins TRBV20-1 to TRBJ1-1; D is ambiguous. V lost 0 bases, J lost 4 bases, and 12 bases lay in between. CDR3 length: 14 amino acids. The germline CDR1 and CDR2 sequences are DFQATT and SNEGSKA (reference sequence). CDR3 DNA: TGCAGTGCTAGAGATCCTTCCAGTGGCACTGAAGCTTTCTTT. Amino acid sequence: CSARDPSSGTEAFF.

This chain uses TRBV27 with TRBJ1-3, with 7 positions matching TRBD1. The CDR3 contains 15 residues. Germline V gene lookup returns CDR1 MNHEY and CDR2 SMNVEV (reference sequence). V dropped 6 bases and J dropped 0; count of bases not matched to a gene: 5. The CDR3 sequence: CASRTTGASGNTIYF. DNA for the CDR3: TGTGCCAGCAGGACAACAGGGGCCTCTGGAAACACCATATATTTT.

The J gene is TRBJ1-2, the V gene TRBV15; TRBD1 might be the D (5 bases). This CDR3 region has 14 residues. Deletions cut 5 bases from V and 8 bases from J, with 18 bases between. The germline V gene encodes CDR1 LNHNV and CDR2 YYDKDF (reference sequence). CDR3 protein: CATSDPGLFGGYTF. CDR3 DNA sequence: TGTGCCACCAGCGACCCGGGACTCTTCGGGGGCTACACCTTC. Using reference TRBV15 and TRBJ1-2 for the parts outside the CDR3, the full variable domain is DAMVIQNPRYQVTQFGKPVTLSCSQTLNHNVMYWYQQKSSQAPKLLFHYYDKDFNNEADTPDNFQSRRPNTSFCFLDIRSPGLGDTAMYLCATSDPGLFGGYTFGSGTRLTVV.

The chain recombines TRBV6-5 with TRBJ1-5; D is unresolved. Trimming cost V 2 bases and J 5 bases, with 10 bases left between them. Germline V CDR1 and CDR2: MNHEY, SVGAGI. CDR3 length: 14 residues. The CDR3 DNA follows: TGTGCCAGCAGTTACCTCCGAGGCGATCAGCCCCAGCATTTT. Encoded protein: CASSYLRGDQPQHF.

The J gene is TRBJ1-1, the V gene TRBV29-1; D is perhaps TRBD1 (6 bases). Trimming cost V 6 bases and J 6 bases, with 17 bases left between them. The CDR3 runs 13 residues. The V gene's germline CDR1 is SQVTM and CDR2 ANQGSEA. The CDR3 loop is CSVPLGGASEAFF. In DNA form, the CDR3 reads TGCAGCGTCCCCCTCGGGGGGGCGTCTGAAGCTTTCTTT.

This clonotype occurred a few times. The gene calls are TRBV2 and TRBJ1-5; 8 positions agree with TRBD1. Germline V gene data show CDR1 as SNHLY and CDR2 as FYNNEI. The CDR3 length is 13 residues. The trim removed 8 bases at V and 5 bases at J, leaving 5 bases unmatched. The CDR3 protein is CASGPDRDQPQHF. CDR3 DNA: TGTGCCAGCGGGCCGGACAGGGATCAGCCCCAGCATTTT.

This clonotype was recorded many times. V usage is TRBV28 and J usage is TRBJ1-2; possible D gene TRBD1, 5 bases. Trimming cost V 6 bases and J 2 bases, with 10 bases left between them. CDR1 MDHEN and CDR2 SYDVKM come from the germline V gene. The CDR3 runs 13 residues. The CDR3, as DNA: TGTGCCAGCAGGGCGGGGGGGAACTATGGCTACACCTTC. Translation: CASRAGGNYGYTF.

V and J are TRBV20-1 and TRBJ1-2; 7 nucleotides align to TRBD1. Germline V gene lookup returns CDR1 DFQATT and CDR2 SNEGSKA (reference sequence). The J segment lost 11 bases and the V segment lost 0 bases, leaving 24 bases of the junction unmatched. The CDR3 covers 18 residues. The CDR3 nucleotides are TGCAGTGCTAGAGATGCCCCCTCAGCCCACAGGGGACTATGGGGTTACACCTTC. It codes for CSARDAPSAHRGLWGYTF.

A few counts support this clonotype. The chain has TRBV7-3 and TRBJ2-2; 10 nucleotides match TRBD1. CDR3 length: 15 amino acids. Germline V lookup: CDR1 SGHTA, CDR2 FQGTGA. After removal of 5 bases from V and 4 bases from J, the junction contained 4 bases not matched to a gene. CDR3 sequence (DNA): TGTGCCAGCAGCCCTCGGACAGGGGGCACCGGGGAGCTGTTTTTT. Translated, it gives CASSPRTGGTGELFF.

This chain connects TRBV5-6 to TRBJ1-5; the match to TRBD1 covers 7 bases. V was pared by 0 bases and J by 0 bases, with 0 bases of the junction left unmatched. The CDR3 spans 15 residues. Germline assignment: CDR1 SGHDT and CDR2 YYEEEE. CDR3: CASSLGDSSNQPQHF. The CDR3 bases are TGTGCCAGCAGCTTGGGGGACAGTAGCAATCAGCCCCAGCATTTT.